This TCR beta chain was obtained from a study of T-cell memory formation after mild COVID-19 (dated by TCRdb to about 2021). In terms of the full investigation: TCR sequence clusters from the two donors were largely donor specific. Two young, previously healthy adult volunteers made up the cohort, one male and one female. Longitudinal TCRalpha and TCRbeta repertoire sequencing tracked T-cell clones expanding and contracting after mild COVID-19 in a couple of donors.

Results the study describes overall, beyond this receptor: Clones that contracted from day 15 to 85 showed balanced CD4/CD8 phenotypes, whereas a second wave of clones that expanded from day 15 to 37 leaned towards CD4+. The study included only two mild cases, and larger cohorts that include severe cases with pre-infection samples were judged to be necessary. Contracting CD4+ clones appeared mostly in the CM and EM memory subsets, whereas CD8+ clones were enriched in EMRA. SARS-CoV-2 specificity of the second-wave clones peaking on day 37 was not confirmed. Some responding clones were found in pre-infection memory, which suggests that pre-existing cross-reactive memory T cells took part in the SARS-CoV-2 response.

CDR1 MNHEY and CDR2 SVGAGI are derived from the germline V gene. The CDR3, cysteine through phenylalanine, is 15 amino acids long. The CDR3 DNA has 45 bases and is translated from base 1. Ends trimmed: V by 0 bases, J by 9 bases; bases unmatched to a gene: 2. A remark on this clonotype: Its antigen remains undetermined. No base quality values were provided; no much bigger clone lies one nucleotide off.

TCRdb lists the instrument as Illumina NovaSeq 6000. Using 5'RACE with constant-segment primers, TCRalpha and TCRbeta cDNA libraries were constructed, with sample barcodes and unique molecular identifiers added in the process. Trizol reagent was used to extract RNA from every sample. Library amplification was performed in two PCR steps, and a second sample barcode and Illumina TruSeq adapters were introduced in the second step. Libraries were sequenced on an Illumina NovaSeq with 2 x 150 bp paired-end reads. The study's processing was this. Demultiplexing of reads and collapsing into UMI-guided consensus sequences were performed with migec v1.2.7. Using mixcr v2.1.11, UMI consensuses were aligned to TRA and TRB V and J templates and then assembled into clonotypes. Clonotypes were classified as expanded or contracted when called significant by both edgeR and NoisET, with noise models trained on biological replicates. For edgeR calls, the thresholds were a false discovery rate-adjusted p below 0.01 and a log2 fold-change of 1. As an exploratory analysis of dynamics, max-normalized trajectories of the 1000 most abundant clonotypes were examined with PCA combined with hierarchical clustering. Each responding clone was given a CD4 or CD8 phenotype based on the CD4+ and CD8+ repertoires, which had been sequenced separately. Using fastp at Q25 and MiXCR, TCRdb reprocessed the public reads and kept productive beta chains. Identical CDR3 protein sequences are pooled into one entry, listed with their most common genes and DNA. None of the V and J calls come from the authors' own analysis; TCRdb made them. For this sample there are around 430,000 distinct CDR3 sequences; more than 15% appear just once. Roughly 21% of the sample rests with the top ten.

Ficoll-Paque density gradient centrifugation was the method used to isolate PBMCs. This receptor was obtained from a man between 18 and 29 years old who had mild COVID-19 (a few samples of this study predate the infection). The sample titles of this study are shuffled in the database, so cell type and time point are left out; the donor was told from shared clones. The chain was built from TRBV6-5 and TRBJ1-6; 10 bases in the middle match TRBD1. Sequenced material: PBMCs or a T cell subset sorted from them (not recorded which). The CDR3 reads as follows: CASSYSGQGTSPLHF. The DNA reads as follows: TGTGCCAGCAGTTACTCGGGACAGGGGACTTCACCCCTCCACTTT.